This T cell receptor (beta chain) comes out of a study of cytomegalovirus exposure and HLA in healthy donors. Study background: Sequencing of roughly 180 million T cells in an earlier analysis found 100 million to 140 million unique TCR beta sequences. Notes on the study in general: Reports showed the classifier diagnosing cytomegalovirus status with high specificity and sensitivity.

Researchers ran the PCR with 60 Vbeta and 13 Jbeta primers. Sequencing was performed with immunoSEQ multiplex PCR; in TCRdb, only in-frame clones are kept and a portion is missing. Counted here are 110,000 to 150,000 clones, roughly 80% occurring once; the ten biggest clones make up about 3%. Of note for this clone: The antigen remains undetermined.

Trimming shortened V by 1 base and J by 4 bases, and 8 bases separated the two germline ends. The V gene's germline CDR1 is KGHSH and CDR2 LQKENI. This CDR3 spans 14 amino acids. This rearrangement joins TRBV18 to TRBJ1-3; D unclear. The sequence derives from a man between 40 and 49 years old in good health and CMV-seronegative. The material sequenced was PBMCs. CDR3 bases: TGTGCCAGCTCACCACGAATAGAGGGAAACACCATATATTTT. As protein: CASSPRIEGNTIYF.